A selection of T cell receptor beta chains follows, all from one sample in a study of blood T cell repertoires in COVID-19. Only in-frame clones appear in the TCRdb table, and some are missing; sequencing was by immunoSEQ multiplex PCR. The repertoire consists of 140,000 to 150,000 clones, with 88% occurring once and the leading ten covering about 2.5%. Sequencing used peripheral blood. These receptor sequences come from a human donor in a cohort sampled during active COVID-19. Each CDR3 is given with its conserved first and last residue. A D gene is named only where the DNA matches it firmly. Clone size is shown for a subset of rows, as once, few, many or a class of expanded clone.

NA | TRBJ2-7 | NA | TRBV7-9 | TGTGCCAGCAGCTCCCAAACAAGAGGGACCTACGAGCAGTACTTC | CASSSQTRGTYEQYF
NA | TRBJ1-3 | NA | TRBV9 | TGTGCCAGCAGCGTAGGCGTTAGCTCTGGAAACACCATATATTTT | CASSVGVSSGNTIYF
once | TRBJ2-2 | NA | TRBV11-2 | TGTGCCAGCAGCTTAGGGGCCCCCGGGGAGCTGTTTTTT | CASSLGAPGELFF
NA | TRBJ2-5 | TRBD2 | TRBV7-2 | TGTGCCAGCAGCCCGGGACTAGAAGTGGAGACCCAGTACTTC | CASSPGLEVETQYF
few | TRBJ1-5 | NA | TRBV4-3 | TGCGCCAGCAGCCAAGATCTGCGGATTAGCAATCAGCCCCAGCATTTT | CASSQDLRISNQPQHF
NA | TRBJ2-3 | TRBD2 | TRBV4-3 | TGCGCCAGCAGTCGAGGAGGGTGGACTAGCGGGGATCAAGATACGCAGTATTTT | CASSRGGWTSGDQDTQYF
NA | TRBJ2-3 | NA | TRBV5-1 | TGCGCCAGCAGCTTGACTCCCACTAGCACAGATACGCAGTATTTT | CASSLTPTSTDTQYF
NA | TRBJ1-2 | TRBD1 | TRBV5-1 | TGCGCCAGCAGCTTGGAACCCCGTGGCAGGGGGCGCGAAGGCTACACCTTC | CASSLEPRGRGREGYTF
once | TRBJ2-7 | TRBD1 | TRBV9 | TGTGCCAGCAGCGTAGGGCCGACAGGGGCCTACGAGCAGTACTTC | CASSVGPTGAYEQYF
NA | TRBJ1-3 | TRBD1 | TRBV28 | TGTGCCAGCAGATCTATATTCGACAGGGCTGGAAACACCATATATTTT | CASRSIFDRAGNTIYF
NA | TRBJ1-3 | TRBD1 | TRBV5-1 | TGCGCCAGCAGCTTAAATCAACAGGGGGCGACTGGAAACACCATATATTTT | CASSLNQQGATGNTIYF
once | TRBJ2-3 | TRBD2 | TRBV7-2 | TGTGCCAGCAGCGCCAGACTAGCGGGGGGGCGTACGCAGTATTTT | CASSARLAGGRTQYF
NA | TRBJ2-1 | NA | TRBV3-1/TRBV3-2 | TGTGCCAGCAGCCTAGCGGAGGGGGCTGGTGAGCAGTTCTTC | CASSLAEGAGEQFF
NA | TRBJ2-2 | NA | TRBV7-6 | TGTGCCAGCAGCTTACTGGCAGTCAACACCGGGGAGCTGTTTTTT | CASSLLAVNTGELFF
NA | TRBJ1-2 | TRBD1 | TRBV7-9 | TGTGCCAGCAGCTTAACGACAGGGGGTTCTAACTATGGCTACACCTTC | CASSLTTGGSNYGYTF
NA | TRBJ2-1 | TRBD2 | TRBV7-2 | TGTGCCAGCAGCTCCCCGACTAGCCATCCCTACAATGAGCAGTTCTTC | CASSSPTSHPYNEQFF
NA | TRBJ2-5 | TRBD2 | TRBV4-1 | TGCGCCAGCAGCCATCCGGGACTAGCGGGGGGCCCAAACCAAGAGACCCAGTACTTC | CASSHPGLAGGPNQETQYF
once | TRBJ2-1 | TRBD2 | TRBV24-1 | TGTGCCACCAGTGACCTAGCGGGAGGGGGAAGTTCCTACAATGAGCAGTTCTTC | CATSDLAGGGSSYNEQFF
NA | TRBJ2-7 | NA | TRBV2 | TGTGCCAGCAGATACACCCCGACAGGTACCGAGCAGTACTTC | CASRYTPTGTEQYF
once | TRBJ1-1 | NA | TRBV19 | TGTGCCAGTAGTACGGGACACACGAACACTGAAGCTTTCTTT | CASSTGHTNTEAFF
NA | TRBJ2-7 | NA | TRBV5-1 | TGCGCCAGCAGGTTATCTGGGGGCGATGGGCAGTACTTC | CASRLSGGDGQYF
once | TRBJ1-2 | NA | TRBV7-2 | TGTGCCAGCAGCTTAGCGCTTGGACAGCTAGGAGGCTACACCTTC | CASSLALGQLGGYTF
NA | TRBJ2-5 | TRBD2 | TRBV10-1 | TGCGCCAGCAGTGAGGGACTAGCGGTAAAGACCCAGTACTTC | CASSEGLAVKTQYF
NA | TRBJ2-7 | NA | TRBV7-2 | TGTGCCAGCAGCTTAGTACGGTTATCATACGAGCAGTACTTC | CASSLVRLSYEQYF
NA | TRBJ1-4 | TRBD1 | TRBV5-1 | TGCGCCAGCAGCGCCGGGACAGGGGCGTATGAAAAACTGTTTTTT | CASSAGTGAYEKLFF
NA | TRBJ2-3 | NA | TRBV3-1/TRBV3-2 | TGTGCCAGCAGCCCGGGGAGCACAGATACGCAGTATTTT | CASSPGSTDTQYF
NA | TRBJ2-7 | NA | TRBV30 | TGTGCCTGGAGTGTAGGGGGTTACGAGCAGTACTTC | CAWSVGGYEQYF
NA | TRBJ2-7 | TRBD2 | TRBV3-1/TRBV3-2 | TGTGCCAGCAGCCCCCCGGGACTAGCGGGGGAGAGCTCCTACGAGCAGTACTTC | CASSPPGLAGESSYEQYF
NA | TRBJ2-3 | NA | TRBV28 | TGTGCCAGCAGACCTAGCGGCACAGATACGCAGTATTTT | CASRPSGTDTQYF
NA | TRBJ2-7 | NA | TRBV7-9 | TGTGCCAGCAGCTTAGGGCAGGCCCCCTACGAGCAGTACTTC | CASSLGQAPYEQYF
NA | TRBJ2-1 | NA | TRBV5-1 | TGCGCCAGCAGCTTGGACAGTACCCTCTCCTACAATGAGCAGTTCTTC | CASSLDSTLSYNEQFF
NA | TRBJ1-2 | TRBD1 | TRBV6-2/TRBV6-3 | TGTGCCAGCAGTTTCTGGACAGGGGCTGTAAGCTATGGCTACACCTTC | CASSFWTGAVSYGYTF
once | TRBJ1-6 | TRBD1 | TRBV4-1 | TGCGCCAGCAGCCTAGGACAGGGGACCTCTAATTCACCCCTCCACTTT | CASSLGQGTSNSPLHF
few | TRBJ1-1 | NA | TRBV28 | TGTGCCAGCAGTCCTGGGGGCCCGAACACTGAAGCTTTCTTT | CASSPGGPNTEAFF
NA | TRBJ1-2 | NA | TRBV19 | TGTGCCAGTAGTATGCCTCCTGGCAGGTTTTATGGCTACACCTTC | CASSMPPGRFYGYTF
once | TRBJ2-7 | TRBD2 | TRBV4-3 | TGCGCCAGCAGCCAAGGGAACCCAAGACTAGCGGGAGTCGACGAGCAGTACTTC | CASSQGNPRLAGVDEQYF
NA | TRBJ1-5 | NA | TRBV4-1 | TGCGCCAGCAGCCAATCCGGACAGCAGTATAGCAATCAGCCCCAGCATTTT | CASSQSGQQYSNQPQHF
NA | TRBJ2-1 | NA | TRBV2 | TGTGCCAGCTTATCCCAGGGACACGCACAAGATGAGCAGTTCTTC | CASLSQGHAQDEQFF
NA | TRBJ2-5 | NA | TRBV4-2 | TGTGCCAGCAGCCATCTTCAGGGAGGGGGTCAAGAGACCCAGTACTTC | CASSHLQGGGQETQYF
NA | TRBJ2-4 | NA | TRBV6-6 | TGTGCCAGCAGTTACAACAGTCAAAACATTCAGTACTTC | CASSYNSQNIQYF
NA | TRBJ2-1 | NA | TRBV5-5 | TGTGCCAGCAGCTTGGTTGAGGGACTCCTCTACAATGAGCAGTTCTTC | CASSLVEGLLYNEQFF
NA | TRBJ1-1 | TRBD1 | TRBV18 | TGTGCCAGCTCACCTTTAGGGGGCGCGGAATCTTTTACTGAAGCTTTCTTT | CASSPLGGAESFTEAFF
NA | TRBJ2-6 | NA | TRBV6-2/TRBV6-3 | TGTGCCAGCAGTTACAACGTGGCAGGGATTCTGGGGGCCAACGTCCTGACTTTC | CASSYNVAGILGANVLTF
once | TRBJ1-5 | NA | TRBV4-3 | TGCGCCAGCAGCCAAGATTCGGGTCAGCCCCAGCATTTT | CASSQDSGQPQHF
NA | TRBJ2-3 | TRBD2 | TRBV5-4 | TGTGCCAGCAGCTCCACCAGCGGGGGACGCACAGATACGCAGTATTTT | CASSSTSGGRTDTQYF
NA | TRBJ2-3 | TRBD2 | TRBV6-5 | TGTGCCAGCAGTTACTCCTTCAGAGCGGGAGTGGATACGCAGTATTTT | CASSYSFRAGVDTQYF
NA | TRBJ1-2 | NA | TRBV28 | TGTGCCATCGGGAGCGACGGGAACTATGGCTACACCTTC | CAIGSDGNYGYTF
NA | TRBJ2-7 | TRBD1 | TRBV7-2 | TGTGCCAGCAGCCGGGACAGCTTCTACGAGCAGTACTTC | CASSRDSFYEQYF
NA | TRBJ2-3 | TRBD2 | TRBV5-8 | TGTGCCAGCAGCTTGCGGCGGGGGAGGCGTGATACGCAGTATTTT | CASSLRRGRRDTQYF
NA | TRBJ1-1 | NA | TRBV7-8 | TGTGCCAGCAACCTCCAGGGTAACACTGAAGCTTTCTTT | CASNLQGNTEAFF
once | TRBJ2-3 | TRBD2 | TRBV4-1 | TGCGCCAGCAGCCAAGAAGGTACTAGCGGGGCCACAGATACGCAGTATTTT | CASSQEGTSGATDTQYF